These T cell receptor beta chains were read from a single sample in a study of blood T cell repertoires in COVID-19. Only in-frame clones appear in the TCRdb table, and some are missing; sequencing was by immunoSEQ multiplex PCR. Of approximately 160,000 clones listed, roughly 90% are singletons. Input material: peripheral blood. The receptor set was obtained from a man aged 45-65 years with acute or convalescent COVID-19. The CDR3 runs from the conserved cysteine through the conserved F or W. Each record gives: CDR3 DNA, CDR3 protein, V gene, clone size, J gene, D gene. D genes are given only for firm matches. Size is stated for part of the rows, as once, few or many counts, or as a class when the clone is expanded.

TGCGCCAGCAGGGATAGCAGGGGCTATGGCTACACCTTC | CASRDSRGYGYTF | TRBV4-1 | once | TRBJ1-2 | .
TGTGCCAGCAGTCTATTGGACAGGGGCGGGCCCCAGCATTTT | CASSLLDRGGPQHF | TRBV28 | . | TRBJ1-5 | TRBD1
TGTGCCAGCAGCCCTCTGAGACAAGGCACCGGGGAGCTGTTTTTT | CASSPLRQGTGELFF | TRBV11-2 | . | TRBJ2-2 | .
TGTGCCAGCAGCCAAGATAAGGACCCTAGGGGAAACATTCAGTACTTC | CASSQDKDPRGNIQYF | TRBV4-2 | . | TRBJ2-4 | .
TGTGCCTCTGCGGCCGGCACTGAAGCTTTCTTT | CASAAGTEAFF | TRBV6-5 | . | TRBJ1-1 | .
TGCGCCAGCAGCTTCTCCGACAGGCTCAATGAGCAGTTCTTC | CASSFSDRLNEQFF | TRBV5-1 | . | TRBJ2-1 | .
TGTGCCAGCAGTTTATCCCCGCAGGGGGCTTATAATTCACCCCTCCACTTT | CASSLSPQGAYNSPLHF | TRBV27 | . | TRBJ1-6 | TRBD1
TGTGCCAGTAGTATAAGGCTAGCGGGAGGGCCGTCAGATACGCAGTATTTT | CASSIRLAGGPSDTQYF | TRBV19 | once | TRBJ2-3 | TRBD2
TGTGCCAGTAGGAAAGAGCGGGGGGCGATCTACGAGCAGTACTTC | CASRKERGAIYEQYF | TRBV19 | . | TRBJ2-7 | TRBD2
TGTGCCAGCAGCTTTAGAAGGGGGGGCTCTGGAAACACCATATATTTT | CASSFRRGGSGNTIYF | TRBV5-6 | . | TRBJ1-3 | .
TGTGCCAGCAGACAGACGAGCACAGATACGCAGTATTTT | CASRQTSTDTQYF | TRBV5-6 | . | TRBJ2-3 | .
TGTGCCAGCAGCCCTTGGACTGAGTCCTACAATGAGCAGTTCTTC | CASSPWTESYNEQFF | TRBV7-2 | . | TRBJ2-1 | .
TGTGCCAGCAGCGCCGGGACTAGCGGCACAGATACGCAGTATTTT | CASSAGTSGTDTQYF | TRBV27 | . | TRBJ2-3 | TRBD2
TGTGCCAGCAGTGAACAGTGGAATCAGCCCCAGCATTTT | CASSEQWNQPQHF | TRBV2 | . | TRBJ1-5 | .
TGTGCCAGTAGTATAGGGACAGTTGGAAACACCATATATTTT | CASSIGTVGNTIYF | TRBV19 | . | TRBJ1-3 | .
TGTGCCAGCAGCTTATCTGGCAGTGCAACTAATGAAAAACTGTTTTTT | CASSLSGSATNEKLFF | TRBV7-9 | once | TRBJ1-4 | .
TGCAGTGCTAGTCAGGTTCAGTCACCCCTCCACTTT | CSASQVQSPLHF | TRBV20-1 | . | TRBJ1-6 | .
TGTGCCAGCAGAAAACAGGGGATCCCCCGGGTTGGCAATCAGCCCCAGCATTTT | CASRKQGIPRVGNQPQHF | TRBV6-4 | . | TRBJ1-5 | TRBD1
TGTGCCAGCAGTGACCGACCACAGGGCTCGGTTGACAATGAGCAGTTCTTC | CASSDRPQGSVDNEQFF | TRBV6-4 | . | TRBJ2-1 | .
TGCGCCAGCAGCCAACGGGACAGGTATAACAATGAGCAGTTCTTC | CASSQRDRYNNEQFF | TRBV4-3 | once | TRBJ2-1 | TRBD1
TGTGCCAGCAGCTTGGGGGCAGTCAGGGATGAAAAACTGTTTTTT | CASSLGAVRDEKLFF | TRBV5-8 | . | TRBJ1-4 | .
TGCAGCGTTGAACACATTTCAGGGATTGGCTATGGCTACACCTTC | CSVEHISGIGYGYTF | TRBV29-1 | . | TRBJ1-2 | .
TGTGCCAGCTCTCTCAGGGGATCCCCTGAGACCCAGTACTTC | CASSLRGSPETQYF | TRBV18 | . | TRBJ2-5 | .
TGTGCCAGCAGCCCGACAGCGTATAGCAATCAGCCCCAGCATTTT | CASSPTAYSNQPQHF | TRBV5-8 | . | TRBJ1-5 | .
TGTGCCAGCAGCAAGGAGGGGGCTGGGAAGACCCAGTACTTC | CASSKEGAGKTQYF | TRBV9 | . | TRBJ2-5 | .
TGTGCCACCAGTGATTCGGGGACTAGCGGCTACGAGCAGTACTTC | CATSDSGTSGYEQYF | TRBV24-1 | . | TRBJ2-7 | TRBD2
TGTGCCAGCAGCCCATCGGGGACAGGGGGTTGGAATTCACCCCTCCACTTT | CASSPSGTGGWNSPLHF | TRBV11-2 | . | TRBJ1-6 | TRBD1
TGTGCCAGCAGTCTCAACTACGATCAGTACTTC | CASSLNYDQYF | TRBV28 | . | TRBJ2-7 | .
TGTGCCAGCAGTCGGGACAGGGGGCGAACAGATACGCAGTATTTT | CASSRDRGRTDTQYF | TRBV2 | once | TRBJ2-3 | TRBD1
TGTGCCAGCTCAGTGAGGATCGGGGAGCTGTTTTTT | CASSVRIGELFF | TRBV18 | . | TRBJ2-2 | .
TGTGCCAGCTCACCACCCGGGACTAGCGGGAGTCCCTACGAGCAGTACTTC | CASSPPGTSGSPYEQYF | TRBV18 | . | TRBJ2-7 | TRBD2
TGTGCCAGCAGCCCCCGACTAGCGGGTAAATCCTACAATGAGCAGTTCTTC | CASSPRLAGKSYNEQFF | TRBV3-1/TRBV3-2 | . | TRBJ2-1 | TRBD2
TGTGCCAGTGCCTACTCTTTGGGGCTCCGAAACACCATATATTTT | CASAYSLGLRNTIYF | TRBV19 | . | TRBJ1-3 | .
TGTGCCAGCAGTGTCCGACAGGCCATCTCTGGAAACACCATATATTTT | CASSVRQAISGNTIYF | TRBV6-1 | . | TRBJ1-3 | .
TGTGCCAGCAGCTTCAAGCCCATGAGCGGGGGGTACACAGATACGCAGTATTTT | CASSFKPMSGGYTDTQYF | TRBV7-2 | . | TRBJ2-3 | TRBD2
TGCGCCAGCAGCTTTACCGGGACTGATCAGTTCTTC | CASSFTGTDQFF | TRBV5-1 | . | TRBJ2-1 | .
TGTGCCAGCAGCCCCTCCGCCCGGACAGATACGCAGTATTTT | CASSPSARTDTQYF | TRBV9 | . | TRBJ2-3 | .
TGTGCCAGCAGCTTAGCCCCGGGACAGGGGAGAGGCTACACCTTC | CASSLAPGQGRGYTF | TRBV11-2 | . | TRBJ1-2 | TRBD1
TGCGCCAGCAGTTCCGACAGGGTCACTGAAGCTTTCTTT | CASSSDRVTEAFF | TRBV10-2 | few | TRBJ1-1 | TRBD1
TGTGCCAGCAGCCAAGAAGACGCGGGGGGCCACACAGATACGCAGTATTTT | CASSQEDAGGHTDTQYF | TRBV4-2 | . | TRBJ2-3 | TRBD2
TGTGCCAGCAGTCTCGGTCTCCTCTACGAGCAGTACTTC | CASSLGLLYEQYF | TRBV6-5 | . | TRBJ2-7 | .
TGCGCCAGCAGCTTGGGGGACAGGTCTGGAAACACCATATATTTT | CASSLGDRSGNTIYF | TRBV5-1 | . | TRBJ1-3 | TRBD1
TGTGCCTGGAGCATCGGCGGTCTCAATCAGCCCCAGCATTTT | CAWSIGGLNQPQHF | TRBV30 | . | TRBJ1-5 | .
TGTGCCAGCAGCAAAGGCGGACAGCCCCATATAGCCAAAAACATTCAGTACTTC | CASSKGGQPHIAKNIQYF | TRBV7-8 | . | TRBJ2-4 | .
TGTGCCAGCAGCTTAGGTCGACTCCAGCCCCAGCATTTT | CASSLGRLQPQHF | TRBV7-8 | . | TRBJ1-5 | .
TGCGCCAGCAGCTTGGGACAGGGGAACACCGGGGAGCTGTTTTTT | CASSLGQGNTGELFF | TRBV5-1 | . | TRBJ2-2 | TRBD1
TGCGCCAGCAGTAAGGGACTAGCGGGAGGGAGAGGAGAGACCCAGTACTTC | CASSKGLAGGRGETQYF | TRBV23-1 | . | TRBJ2-5 | TRBD2
TGTGCCAGCAGCGCAGGACAGGGGAAGTACGAGCAGTACTTC | CASSAGQGKYEQYF | TRBV9 | once | TRBJ2-7 | TRBD1
TGTGCCACCAGCAGAACTGACTGGCCTAATGAGCAGTTCTTC | CATSRTDWPNEQFF | TRBV15 | . | TRBJ2-1 | .
TGTGCCAGCAAATCTAGCGGGAGGGGGCCCAAAAACATTCAGTACTTC | CASKSSGRGPKNIQYF | TRBV2 | . | TRBJ2-4 | TRBD2
TGTGCCAGTAGTATAGCCCCCAGGGATGACTACGAGCAGTACTTC | CASSIAPRDDYEQYF | TRBV19 | once | TRBJ2-7 | .
TGTGCCAGCAGCCCCAGGGGTGGGAACACTGAAGCTTTCTTT | CASSPRGGNTEAFF | TRBV7-9 | . | TRBJ1-1 | .
TGCGCCAGCAGCCAGGACATCGCCACAGATACGCAGTATTTT | CASSQDIATDTQYF | TRBV4-1 | . | TRBJ2-3 | .
TGTGCCAGTAGTATGGGACAGGGTGGCACAGATACGCAGTATTTT | CASSMGQGGTDTQYF | TRBV19 | . | TRBJ2-3 | TRBD1
TGCGCCAGCAGCCGTGGGACAGGGTGGGATACGCAGTATTTT | CASSRGTGWDTQYF | TRBV4-1 | . | TRBJ2-3 | TRBD1
TGTGCCAGCAGACAGGGGCGGGACGAGCAGTACTTC | CASRQGRDEQYF | TRBV2 | . | TRBJ2-7 | TRBD1
TGTGCCAGCAGCTTATCCGGGGTCCAAGAGACCCAGTACTTC | CASSLSGVQETQYF | TRBV7-6 | . | TRBJ2-5 | .
TGCGCCAGCAGCGGGGACAGGGCAGGGGATAACTATGGCTACACCTTC | CASSGDRAGDNYGYTF | TRBV4-3 | . | TRBJ1-2 | TRBD1